The sample holds many counts of the clone carrying this T cell receptor (beta chain). Germline-derived CDR1 and CDR2 are SGHDT and YYEEEE. The germline V and J ends were trimmed by 0 bases and 4 bases, with 13 bases remaining between them. CDR3 length equals 15 residues. This specimen comes from a study of regulatory T cells in long-lasting Graves disease. Sample time point: newly diagnosed GD, antithyroid drugs for less than 3 months. PBMCs were the source of the RNA used for TCR sequencing. Under American Thyroid Association guidelines, Graves' disease was diagnosed. For TCR beta, libraries came from iRepertoire HTBI primers and Arm-PCR of CDR3 regions. MiXCR was run by TCRdb on the multiplex PCR reads, yielding one entry per CDR3 protein. The table records about 620,000 distinct CDR3 sequences, around 17% of them present only once. The data were also submitted as part of a second study, on T cells in Graves' hyperthyroidism and ophthalmopathy.

V is TRBV5-6 and J is TRBJ1-1; D remains ambiguous. Material: peripheral blood mononuclear cells (PBMCs), obtained at new diagnosis, from a patient treated with antithyroid drugs. The receptor was derived from a woman in her thirties with Graves disease. CDR3 sequence: CASSLVEGRGTEAFF. The CDR3 DNA sequence: TGTGCCAGCAGCTTGGTGGAGGGTCGGGGCACTGAAGCTTTCTTT.